Listed below are T cell receptor beta chains from one sample, sequenced in a study of Ad26.COV2.S vaccination and SARS-CoV-2 variants. The assay was immunoSEQ multiplex PCR, and TCRdb's table has in-frame clones only and misses some. The top ten clones hold approximately 3.7% of a sample with 350,000 to 400,000 clones, 88% of them seen once. The specimen comprised peripheral blood, sampled in a trial of Ad26.COV2.S vaccine versus placebo. These receptor sequences come from a person aged 18 to 65 who received the Ad26.COV2.S COVID-19 vaccine or a placebo. Each CDR3 is given with its conserved first and last residue. A D gene is named only where the DNA matches it firmly. Clone size is given for some rows only: seen once, a few or many times, or a class if the clone is expanded.

clone size,J gene,D gene,V gene,CDR3 DNA,CDR3 protein
NA,TRBJ2-2,TRBD2,TRBV15,TGTGCCACCAGCAGACTAGCGGGGGGCGGGACCGGGGAGCTGTTTTTT,CATSRLAGGGTGELFF
NA,TRBJ2-1,NA,TRBV7-2,TGTGCCAGCAGCTCAGATTGGGGGTCCTACAATGAGCAGTTCTTC,CASSSDWGSYNEQFF
NA,TRBJ2-7,TRBD1,TRBV5-4,TGTGCCAGCAGCAAGGGGGGACAGGGTGGTTCCTACGAGCAGTACTTC,CASSKGGQGGSYEQYF
once,TRBJ2-7,TRBD1,TRBV7-8,TGTGCCAGCAGCTTAGGGAGGACAGGCAGCTACGAGCAGTACTTC,CASSLGRTGSYEQYF
NA,TRBJ1-2,NA,TRBV20-1,TGCAGTGCTAGTACCCTTAACTATGGCTACACCTTC,CSASTLNYGYTF
NA,TRBJ1-3,NA,TRBV18,TGTGCCAGCTCACCAAATGAGAGAAACACCATATATTTT,CASSPNERNTIYF
NA,TRBJ1-6,NA,TRBV6-5,TGTGCCAGCAATAAGGCAGGGGACAATTCACCCCTCCACTTT,CASNKAGDNSPLHF
NA,TRBJ2-3,TRBD2,TRBV2,TGTGCCAGCAGTGTAGCGACTAGCGGGGGTTACACAGATACGCAGTATTTT,CASSVATSGGYTDTQYF
NA,TRBJ1-1,NA,TRBV10-2,TGCGCCAGCACTGACCTGGGGTTCTCCACTGAAGCTTTCTTT,CASTDLGFSTEAFF
NA,TRBJ2-2,TRBD2,TRBV18,TGTGCCAGCTCACCCCTAGCGGGCTCGACCGGGGAGCTGTTTTTT,CASSPLAGSTGELFF
NA,TRBJ2-1,TRBD2,TRBV27,TGTGCCAGCAGGTTAGCGGGGAGGAATGAGCAGTTCTTC,CASRLAGRNEQFF
NA,TRBJ2-7,TRBD1,TRBV5-1,TGCGCCAGCAGCCCGGGACAGGGGGCGGAAGAGCAGTACTTC,CASSPGQGAEEQYF
NA,TRBJ2-7,NA,TRBV7-6,TGTGCCAGCAGCTTCCCCGGCACCGAGCAGTACTTC,CASSFPGTEQYF
NA,TRBJ2-7,NA,TRBV6-1,TGTGCCAGCAGTGAAGCAGGGACGAGCGAGCAGTACTTC,CASSEAGTSEQYF
NA,TRBJ1-5,NA,TRBV4-1,TGCGCCAGCAGCCTGGGCCCCGGTCAGCCCCAGCATTTT,CASSLGPGQPQHF
NA,TRBJ2-5,TRBD2,TRBV30,TGTGCCTGGAGTGTGTCTAGCGGGGGGTACCAAGAGACCCAGTACTTC,CAWSVSSGGYQETQYF
NA,TRBJ2-6,TRBD2,TRBV6-6,TGTGCCAGCCGGGAGGGTCGGGACTCTGGGGCCAACGTCCTGACTTTC,CASREGRDSGANVLTF
NA,TRBJ1-2,NA,TRBV5-5,TGTGCCAGCAGCTTGGCCGGCGGCTACACCTTC,CASSLAGGYTF
NA,TRBJ1-2,NA,TRBV10-3,TGTGCCATCAGTGCCTGGGGCGAGGGCTACACCTTC,CAISAWGEGYTF
NA,TRBJ1-2,NA,TRBV6-2/TRBV6-3,TGTGCCAGCAGTTCATTACAGGGCTATGGCTACACCTTC,CASSSLQGYGYTF
NA,TRBJ2-1,TRBD2,TRBV3-1/TRBV3-2,TGTGCCAGCAGCCAACTGCCAGGACTAGATGAAAATGAGCAGTTCTTC,CASSQLPGLDENEQFF
NA,TRBJ2-1,TRBD2,TRBV5-1,TGCGCCAGCAGCTTGGTGGCGGGGGAGCACAATGAGCAGTTCTTC,CASSLVAGEHNEQFF
NA,TRBJ1-1,TRBD1,TRBV20-1,TGCAGTGCTAGTAATGGACAGGGGGTGGGTAAGACTGAAGCTTTCTTT,CSASNGQGVGKTEAFF
NA,TRBJ2-3,TRBD2,TRBV30,TGTGCCTCGTCTAGCGGGGGCACAGATACGCAGTATTTT,CASSSGGTDTQYF
NA,TRBJ1-2,TRBD1,TRBV11-2,TGTGCCAGCAGCTTAGATCGGGACAGCTATGGCTACACCTTC,CASSLDRDSYGYTF
few,TRBJ1-6,NA,TRBV7-9,TGTGCCAGCAGCCTAGACTGGGGCTCACCCCTCCACTTT,CASSLDWGSPLHF
NA,TRBJ1-2,NA,TRBV29-1,TGCAGCGTTGAATTACGGAACCCCTATGGCTACACCTTC,CSVELRNPYGYTF
few,TRBJ2-2,TRBD1,TRBV4-1,TGCGCCAGCAGCCATCGACAGGGTCGGACCGGGGAGCTGTTTTTT,CASSHRQGRTGELFF
NA,TRBJ1-1,NA,TRBV29-1,TGCAGCGTTGAACAGCCCACTGAAGCTTTCTTT,CSVEQPTEAFF
NA,TRBJ1-6,NA,TRBV30,TGTGCCTGGAGTGAGTCGTCGCCCCTCCACTTT,CAWSESSPLHF
NA,TRBJ2-2,TRBD2,TRBV27,TGTGCCAGCAGTAGGATAGCGGGGGGGCAAACCGGGGAGCTGTTTTTT,CASSRIAGGQTGELFF
NA,TRBJ2-1,NA,TRBV29-1,TGCAGCGCCGCCTTGACAGGCTACAATGAGCAGTTCTTC,CSAALTGYNEQFF
NA,TRBJ2-1,NA,TRBV4-1,TGCGCCAGCAGCCAAGAGGCATTCCGGAGGGAAAATGAGCAGTTCTTC,CASSQEAFRRENEQFF
NA,TRBJ1-2,TRBD1,TRBV10-3,TGTGCCATCAGTAACCGGGACAGGGGCGGGTATGGCTACACCTTC,CAISNRDRGGYGYTF
NA,TRBJ1-1,NA,TRBV9,TGTGCCAGCAGCGTAAGGGGAGTGGGGTCTGAAGCTTTCTTT,CASSVRGVGSEAFF
NA,TRBJ2-5,NA,TRBV4-3,TGCGCCAGCAGCCAAGATTTGGTCCCAGGGGAGACCCAGTACTTC,CASSQDLVPGETQYF
NA,TRBJ1-2,NA,TRBV5-4,TGTGCCAGCAGCTTGGGGGTAACAACATATGGCTACACCTTC,CASSLGVTTYGYTF
NA,TRBJ1-1,TRBD1,TRBV6-5,TGTGCCAGCAGTTTTCTGAGGGAGGGGGCGGCTTTCTTT,CASSFLREGAAFF
once,TRBJ1-2,TRBD1,TRBV24-1,TGTGCCACCAGTGATTCCGGGACAGACTATGGCTACACCTTC,CATSDSGTDYGYTF
once,TRBJ1-2,NA,TRBV27,TGTGCCAGCAGTAGAGGGGCGGGTAACTATGGCTACACCTTC,CASSRGAGNYGYTF
NA,TRBJ2-1,NA,TRBV29-1,TGCAGCGCCTCGGACGGCGAAAGCTCCTACAATGAGCAGTTCTTC,CSASDGESSYNEQFF
NA,TRBJ2-2,NA,TRBV11-2,TGTGCCAGCAGCTTAGCGCAGGGCACCGGGGAGCTGTTTTTT,CASSLAQGTGELFF
NA,TRBJ2-6,NA,TRBV5-1,TGCGCCAGCAGCTCTTACAAAGGGACATTTTTAACCGCTGGGGCCAACGTCCTGACTTTC,CASSSYKGTFLTAGANVLTF
NA,TRBJ1-2,TRBD1,TRBV27,TGTGCCAGCAGGCGAATGTCCAACAGGGGCCATGGCTACACCTTC,CASRRMSNRGHGYTF
NA,TRBJ2-3,NA,TRBV6-4,TGTGCCAGCAGTGCCTCGTCCGGGGATAAGGGGGATACGCAGTATTTT,CASSASSGDKGDTQYF
NA,TRBJ2-1,NA,TRBV2,TGTGCCAGTCAGGGGAGGGTTACGAACAATGAGCAGTTCTTC,CASQGRVTNNEQFF
few,TRBJ1-2,NA,TRBV3-1/TRBV3-2,TGTGCCAGCAGCCAAGTCGGTGGCTACACCTTC,CASSQVGGYTF
NA,TRBJ1-1,NA,TRBV19,TGTGCCACCTGGGGGGGGCTTGCTGAAGCTTTCTTT,CATWGGLAEAFF
NA,TRBJ2-5,TRBD1,TRBV18,TGTGCCAGCTCACCACCGCAGGGGGTCCAAGAGACCCAGTACTTC,CASSPPQGVQETQYF